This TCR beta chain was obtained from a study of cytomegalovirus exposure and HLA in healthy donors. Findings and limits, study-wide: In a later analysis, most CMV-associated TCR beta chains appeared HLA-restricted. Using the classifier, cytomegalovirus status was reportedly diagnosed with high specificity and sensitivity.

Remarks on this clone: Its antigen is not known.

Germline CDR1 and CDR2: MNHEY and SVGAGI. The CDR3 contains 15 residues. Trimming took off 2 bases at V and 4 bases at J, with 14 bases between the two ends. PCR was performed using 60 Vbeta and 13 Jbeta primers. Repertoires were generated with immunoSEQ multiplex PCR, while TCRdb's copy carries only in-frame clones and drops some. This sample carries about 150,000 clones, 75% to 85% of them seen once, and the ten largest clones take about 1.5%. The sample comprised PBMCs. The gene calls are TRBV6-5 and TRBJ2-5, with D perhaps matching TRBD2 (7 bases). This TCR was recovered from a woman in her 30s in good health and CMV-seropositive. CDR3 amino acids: CASSYTGRGSETQYF. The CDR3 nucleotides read TGTGCCAGCAGTTACACAGGGAGGGGTTCAGAGACCCAGTACTTC.